The clone carrying this T cell receptor (beta chain) was detected a few times. Its antigen is as yet unknown. The sample is drawn from a study of identical twins. Unique molecular identifiers were present on the cDNA, and a universal primer site came from template switching. TCRdb processed the 5' RACE reads anew with MiXCR; each CDR3 protein has one entry. The sample shows around 370,000 distinct CDR3 sequences, 9% to 10% of them seen only once. Study results and limitations: Sequences that were out-of-frame, alpha and twin-shared displayed an excess of low generation probability. Excess sharing by twins proved weaker in beta out-of-frame sequences.

The CDR3 totals 14 residues. V shed 5 bases and J shed 2 bases, with 11 bases lying between them. Looked up from germline, CDR1 is SGHTA and CDR2 is FQGTGA. The clonotype was recovered from a woman in her forties or fifties in good health. The specimen was naive T cells sorted from blood. The chain is built from TRBV7-3 and TRBJ2-3; D may be TRBD2 (5 bases). The CDR3 nucleotides are TGTGCCAGCAGCGCCTCTCGGGACACAGATACGCAGTATTTT. Translated: CASSASRDTDTQYF.